The clone carrying this T cell receptor (beta chain) was counted many times. Its antigen is unknown. The entry originates in a study of T-cell memory formation after mild COVID-19. Trimming took off 0 bases at V and 2 bases at J, with 15 bases between the two ends. Germline V gene data show CDR1 as MNHEY and CDR2 as SMNVEV (reference sequence). The CDR3 loop spans 17 amino acids. UMIs and sample barcodes were carried by the TCR alpha and TCR beta cDNA libraries that 5'RACE produced using constant-segment primers. TCRdb used MiXCR to reprocess the 5' RACE reads, holding one entry per CDR3 protein. The sample has 470,000 or so distinct CDR3 sequences, more than 15% seen once. Whole-study findings and limits: Day 15 to 85 contractors were CD4/CD8 balanced; later expanders leaned CD4+. Clones which contracted sat mainly in CM and EM if CD4+, and in EMRA if CD8+.

This receptor was taken from a man younger than 30 who had mild COVID-19 (a few samples of this study predate the infection). Cell type and time point are not known. The J gene is TRBJ2-3, the V gene TRBV27; D possibly matches TRBD1 or TRBD2 (6 bases each). The specimen was PBMCs or a T cell subset sorted from them (not recorded which). CDR3 loop: CASSLSVTGAYTDTQYF. For the CDR3, the DNA is TGTGCCAGCAGTTTATCGGTCACGGGGGCCTACACAGATACGCAGTATTTT.